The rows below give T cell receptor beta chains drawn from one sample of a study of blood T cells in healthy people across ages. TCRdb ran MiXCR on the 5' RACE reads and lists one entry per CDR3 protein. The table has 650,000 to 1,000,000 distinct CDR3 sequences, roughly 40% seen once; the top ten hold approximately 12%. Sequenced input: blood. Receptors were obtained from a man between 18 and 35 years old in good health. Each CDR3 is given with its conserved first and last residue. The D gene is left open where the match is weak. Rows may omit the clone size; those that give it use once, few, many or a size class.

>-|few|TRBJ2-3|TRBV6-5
CASKGRETFTDTQYF
TGTGCCAGCAAAGGCCGAGAAACCTTCACAGATACGCAGTATTTT
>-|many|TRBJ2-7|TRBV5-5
CASSGGVSYEQYF
TGTGCCAGCAGCGGAGGGGTCTCCTACGAGCAGTACTTC
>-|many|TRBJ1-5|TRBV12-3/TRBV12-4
CASSLGVPRPQHF
TGTGCCAGCAGTTTAGGGGTCCCTCGGCCCCAGCATTTT
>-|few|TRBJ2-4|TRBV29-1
CSVEGTEGKNIQYF
TGCAGCGTTGAAGGAACAGAGGGCAAAAACATTCAGTACTTC
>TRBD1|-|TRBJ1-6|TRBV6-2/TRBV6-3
CASRPGTGGNSPLHF
TGTGCCAGCAGACCCGGGACAGGGGGCAATTCACCCCTCCACTTT
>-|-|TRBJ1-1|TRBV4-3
CASSQDLLRGPQGGAFF
TGCGCCAGCAGCCAAGATTTGTTGAGGGGACCCCAAGGTGGGGCTTTCTTT
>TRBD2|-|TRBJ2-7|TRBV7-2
CASSPRVLAGGLRLNNEQYF
TGTGCCAGCAGCCCAAGGGTACTAGCGGGGGGGCTCCGCCTGAACAATGAGCAGTACTTC
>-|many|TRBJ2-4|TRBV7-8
CASSQGPKNIQYF
TGTGCAAGCTCGCAGGGGCCCAAAAACATTCAGTACTTC
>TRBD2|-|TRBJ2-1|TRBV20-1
CSASPVGGGAYNEQFF
TGCAGTGCTAGCCCGGTGGGCGGGGGGGCGTACAATGAGCAGTTCTTC
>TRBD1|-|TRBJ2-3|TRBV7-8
CASRRDRVTDTQYF
TGTGCCAGCAGACGGGACAGGGTCACAGATACGCAGTATTTT